This TCR beta chain stems from a study of blood T cell repertoires in COVID-19. On the study more broadly: Collection of acute and convalescent COVID-19 samples took place in the United States, Italy and Spain.

Cohorts were determined from participant-reported clinical history. Germline CDR1 reads SGDLS; CDR2 reads YYNGEE. The CDR3 sequence is 13 residues long. J gave up 5 bases and V 3 bases, and 2 bases lay outside the gene matches. In the authors' methods: It was from reference gene primer amplification that nucleated cell counts were estimated. Sequenced by immunoSEQ multiplex PCR; TCRdb stores in-frame clones only, minus some. That table is the source of V, J and clone size, and D and trimming were worked out from the DNA. The sample consists of around 230,000 clones, roughly 89% of them appearing once.

The sequence derives from a woman aged 40 to 49 with acute COVID-19. The rearrangement uses TRBV9 and TRBJ1-1, with 9 bases lining up with TRBD1. The sample was PBMCs or T cells enriched from blood (not recorded which). CDR3 bases: TGTGCCAGCAGCGAACAGGGGGCGACTGAAGCTTTCTTT. Translated: CASSEQGATEAFF.